This TCR beta chain was recovered during a study of blood T cell repertoires in COVID-19. As for the study in general: Samples representing acute and convalescent COVID-19 were sourced from the United States, Italy and Spain. The analysed material was cDNA or gDNA that came from T cells, B-cell-depleted T cells, or PBMCs.

Assay: immunoSEQ multiplex PCR; the TCRdb copy retains only in-frame clones and omits some. The table includes fewer than 350,000 clones, almost 90% detected once. This clone was counted once. The CDR3 length is 14 residues. Germline lookup yields CDR1 MDHEN and CDR2 SYDVKM. Unmatched junction bases numbered 11, after V lost 10 bases and J lost 6 bases. What was sequenced was PBMCs or T cells enriched from blood (not recorded which). The receptor's source is a woman in her thirties who had been exposed to COVID-19. The chain recombines TRBV28 with TRBJ2-2; the match to TRBD1 covers 7 bases. CDR3 in amino acids: CANSPGQWSGELFF. For the CDR3, the DNA is TGTGCCAACTCCCCGGGACAGTGGTCCGGGGAGCTGTTTTTT. Full variable domain (remainder filled in from reference TRBV28 and TRBJ2-2): DVKVTQSSRYLVKRTGEKVFLECVQDMDHENMFWYRQDPGLGLRLIYFSYDVKMKEKGDIPEGYSVSREKKERFSLILESASTNQTSMYLCANSPGQWSGELFFGEGSRLTVL.